This entry lists 5 T cell receptor beta chains sequenced from one sample in a study of PD-1 blockade in mismatch repair-deficient tumors. Profiling relied on immunoSEQ multiplex PCR, and the TCRdb table lists in-frame clones only, not all of them. The sample has 14,000 or so clones; about 79% are singletons. The sample here was PBMCs, taken around 15 weeks after starting pembrolizumab. The receptors come from an adult with mismatch repair-deficient cancer.

V is TRBV5-1 and J is TRBJ1-4; 9 positions agree with TRBD1. Germline lookup yields CDR1 SGHRS and CDR2 YFSETQ. V shed 0 bases and J 0 bases; nucleotides not matched to a gene: 3. The CDR3 length is 17 residues. CDR3 nucleotides: TGCGCCAGCAGCTTGGCGCGACAGGGGGCAACTAATGAAAAACTGTTTTTT. It specifies CASSLARQGATNEKLFF.

The rearrangement joins TRBV6-5 to TRBJ2-1; 10 positions agree with TRBD2. The CDR3 totals 16 residues. V was pared by 0 bases and J by 10 bases, with 9 bases of the junction left unmatched. Germline V gene data show CDR1 as MNHEY and CDR2 as SVGAGI. CDR3 sequence reads: CASSYSSGRATREQFF. The DNA for the CDR3 is TGTGCCAGCAGTTACTCGAGCGGGAGGGCCACAAGGGAGCAGTTCTTC.

By share of the sample, this clone is medium-sized. The chain is built from TRBV6-5 and TRBJ1-3, with a weak D call TRBD1 (5 bases). Trimming shortened V by 5 bases and J by 4 bases, and 9 bases separated the two germline ends. The germline CDR1 and CDR2 sequences are MNHEY and SVGAGI. This CDR3 has 13 residues. CDR3 bases: TGTGCCAGCAGTCAACGACAGGGAAACACCATATATTTT. Residues: CASSQRQGNTIYF.

The CDR3 nucleotides read TGCGCCAGCAGCCAAGGGACAGGGATCTTCGCCTACGAGCAGTACTTC. Amino acids: CASSQGTGIFAYEQYF. J is TRBJ2-7 and V is TRBV5-1; 9 nucleotides align to TRBD1. The ends lost 4 bases at V and 2 bases at J; junction bases unmatched: 10. CDR3 size: 16 residues. In germline, CDR1 is SGHRS, CDR2 YFSETQ.

This clone came up a few times. The CDR3: CASRDRSSYEQYF. Written as DNA, the CDR3 is TGTGCCAGCCGGGACAGGAGCTCCTACGAGCAGTACTTC. The rearrangement links TRBV11-1 to TRBJ2-7; 8 nucleotides line up with TRBD1. The CDR3 is 13 amino acids. Trimming at V came to 8 bases and at J to 0 bases, leaving 3 bases not matched to a gene. Germline V gene sequence: CDR1 SGHAT, CDR2 FQDESV (reference sequence).